This TCR beta chain was found in a study of technical replicates of blood from a handful of donors. Using immunoSEQ multiplex PCR, the repertoire was profiled, and TCRdb retains in-frame clones only, with some absent. The sample has 80,000 or so clones, 75% to 90% seen once. Trimming cost V 5 bases and J 6 bases, with 14 bases left between them. The CDR3 runs 14 residues. Looked up from germline, CDR1 is MNHEY and CDR2 is SVGAGI. The J gene is TRBJ2-1, the V gene TRBV6-5; a weak D match, TRBD2 (6 bases). The receptor was derived from a human donor in good health. Some clones in this sample may be carry-over from other donors' samples. Input material: PBMCs. CDR3 protein: CASSPARLGNEQFF. CDR3 bases: TGTGCCAGCAGTCCCGCCCGACTAGGCAATGAGCAGTTCTTC.